One sample yielded the 10 T cell receptor beta chains listed below, sequenced in a study of cytomegalovirus exposure and HLA in healthy donors. Primers for the PCR totalled 60 Vbeta and 13 Jbeta. The table came from immunoSEQ multiplex PCR; TCRdb's copy has only in-frame clones and leaves some out. The sample lists just over 150,000 clones, around four fifths occurring once. The sequenced sample was PBMCs. The receptors here all came from a woman in her thirties in good health and CMV-seronegative.

The rearrangement joins TRBV28 to TRBJ1-6; TRBD1 agrees at 9 bases. The CDR3 is 17 residues long. Germline V CDR1 and CDR2: MDHEN, SYDVKM. The V segment lost 2 bases and the J segment 6 bases; nucleotides outside the gene matches: 8. CDR3 residues: CASSLPPGQGGNSPLHF. The CDR3 DNA reads TGTGCCAGCAGTTTACCGCCGGGACAGGGCGGTAATTCACCCCTCCACTTT.

V usage is TRBV5-1 and J usage is TRBJ2-2; 9 nucleotides align to TRBD1. This CDR3 has 15 amino acids. The trim removed 4 bases at V and 7 bases at J, leaving 8 bases unmatched. Germline-derived CDR1 and CDR2 are SGHRS and YFSETQ. CDR3 bases: TGCGCCAGCAGCGTGGGACAGGGTGAGGTCGGGGAGCTGTTTTTT. This encodes CASSVGQGEVGELFF. Full variable domain (missing parts from reference TRBV5-1 and TRBJ2-2): KAGVTQTPRYLIKTRGQQVTLSCSPISGHRSVSWYQQTPGQGLQFLFEYFSETQRNKGNFPGRFSGRQFSNSRSEMNVSTLELGDSALYLCASSVGQGEVGELFFGEGSRLTVL.

This chain connects TRBV4-2 to TRBJ2-7; D may be TRBD1 (6 bases). Trimming removed 5 bases at V and 3 bases at J, with 14 bases between. Looked up from germline, CDR1 is LGHNA and CDR2 is YNFKEQ. This CDR3 region has 14 residues. The CDR3 sequence is CASSTRDIGYEQYF. CDR3 sequence (DNA): TGTGCCAGCAGCACCCGGGACATTGGCTACGAGCAGTACTTC.

The V gene is TRBV29-1, the J gene TRBJ2-1; 9 bases are shared with TRBD1. CDR1 SQVTM and CDR2 ANQGSEA come from the germline V gene. J gave up 12 bases and V 6 bases, and 15 bases lay outside the gene matches. The CDR3 sequence is 14 residues long. CDR3 residues: CSVLTGGGVGGQFF. The CDR3 DNA is TGCAGCGTCCTGACAGGGGGTGGGGTAGGGGGGCAGTTCTTC.

The J gene is TRBJ1-2, the V gene TRBV5-1, with a possible D match to TRBD1 (6 bases). The V gene lost 8 bases and the J gene lost 2 bases, with 16 bases spanning the gap. The CDR3 covers 14 residues. Germline V gene sequence: CDR1 SGHRS, CDR2 YFSETQ. The DNA of the CDR3 is TGCGCCAGTACCGGGGCAGGGGAGAACTATGGCTACACCTTC. It translates to CASTGAGENYGYTF.

For the CDR3, the DNA is TGTGCCAGCAGCCCCGAGGGGGAGAACACTGAAGCTTTCTTT. It specifies CASSPEGENTEAFF. The chain is built from TRBV5-6 and TRBJ1-1; tentatively, D is TRBD1 (6 bases). The V and J ends lost 4 bases and 1 base respectively, with 11 bases between them. Per germline, CDR1 SGHDT and CDR2 YYEEEE. The CDR3 spans 14 residues.

V is TRBV7-8 and J is TRBJ2-1; TRBD2 aligns across 8 bases. The CDR3 runs 15 residues. Germline values: CDR1 SGHVS, CDR2 FQNEAQ. Trimming took 5 bases from V and 1 from J; bases not matched to a gene: 4. CDR3 DNA sequence: TGTGCCAGCAGCCCACTAGCGGCATCCTACAATGAGCAGTTCTTC. Translating gives CASSPLAASYNEQFF. The full variable domain, rest sourced from reference TRBV7-8 and TRBJ2-1, is GAGVSQSPRYKVAKRGQDVALRCDPISGHVSLFWYQQALGQGPEFLTYFQNEAQLDKSGLPSDRFFAERPEGSVSTLKIQRTQQEDSAVYLCASSPLAASYNEQFFGPGTRLTVL.

Points on this clone: The junction does not match germline at one end; this may be a read error. This sequence joins TRBV18 and TRBJ1-2, with D maybe TRBD1 (5 bases). The germline V gene has CDR1 KGHSH and CDR2 LQKENI. The CDR3 extends over 12 amino acids. CDR3 protein: CASSPPGGLQIF. In DNA form, the CDR3 reads TGTGCCAGCTCACCTCCGGGGGGACTCCAAATCTTC.

V is TRBV2 and J is TRBJ1-2, with D tentatively TRBD1 (6 bases). The CDR3 has 14 residues. V lost 4 bases and J lost 2, with 11 bases in between. CDR1 SNHLY and CDR2 FYNNEI come from the germline V gene. CDR3 in amino acids: CASSVGQLNYGYTF. The DNA of the CDR3 is TGTGCCAGCAGTGTCGGACAGCTGAACTATGGCTACACCTTC.

The chain employs TRBV6-5 and TRBJ1-2, with 7 positions matching TRBD1. Per germline, CDR1 MNHEY and CDR2 SVGAGI. V was clipped by 0 bases and J by 6 bases; unmatched bases: 7. This CDR3 comprises 15 residues. CDR3: CASSYSSGGRNGYTF. Written as DNA, the CDR3 is TGTGCCAGCAGTTACTCGTCAGGGGGGCGGAATGGCTACACCTTC.